This T cell receptor (beta chain) stems from a study of shared clonotypes between healthy human individuals. Study summary: Per donor, three plates held CD4 naive cells, three held CD4 memory, two held CD8 naive and one held CD8 memory.

Per the germline V gene, CDR1 is SGHRS and CDR2 is YFSETQ. Trimming shortened V by 4 bases and J by 8 bases, and 15 bases separated the two germline ends. This CDR3 spans 14 amino acids. Investigators divided CD4+ cells into CD45RA+ naive and CD45RA-negative memory subsets. The study ran the assay at deep level. Evenly divided among several immunoSEQ plates was the genomic DNA of each subset. Method: immunoSEQ multiplex PCR; TCRdb's copy keeps in-frame clones and lacks some. This sample has about a million clones, with over 60% found just once. Sequencing was carried out using memory CD4+ T cells sorted from blood. Subset described: CD45RA-negative fraction. The sequence derives from a man aged 18 to 29 in good health. This sequence joins TRBV5-1 and TRBJ1-4, with D tentatively TRBD1 (5 bases). DNA of the CDR3: TGCGCCAGCAGCCCCCGGGACGGCGCGGAAAAACTGTTTTTT. It codes for CASSPRDGAEKLFF. The full variable domain, its missing parts supplied by reference TRBV5-1 and TRBJ1-4, is KAGVTQTPRYLIKTRGQQVTLSCSPISGHRSVSWYQQTPGQGLQFLFEYFSETQRNKGNFPGRFSGRQFSNSRSEMNVSTLELGDSALYLCASSPRDGAEKLFFGSGTQLSVL.